The 13 T cell receptor beta chains below were found in one sample sequenced in a study of blood T cell repertoires in COVID-19. Only in-frame clones appear in the TCRdb table, and some are missing; sequencing was by immunoSEQ multiplex PCR. The table includes over 200,000 clones, approximately 83% detected once. The sequencing sample was made of peripheral blood. The receptors shown here come from a woman aged 25 to 45 with COVID-19, enrolled during active disease.

J is TRBJ1-4 and V is TRBV5-1, with 10 positions matching TRBD1. The CDR3 has 15 residues. V trimming: 4 bases; J trimming: 5 bases; junction bases outside the gene matches: 5. Germline V lookup: CDR1 SGHRS, CDR2 YFSETQ. CDR3 DNA sequence: TGCGCCAGCAGCATAGGGACAGGGGCGAATGAAAAACTGTTTTTT. Its translation is CASSIGTGANEKLFF.

The gene calls are TRBV24-1 and TRBJ2-7, with a tentative D call TRBD1 (7 bases). The CDR3 contains 15 residues. CDR1 is KGHDR and CDR2 is SFDVKD in the germline V gene. V was trimmed by 3 bases and J by 0 bases, leaving 11 bases between them. The CDR3 loop is CATSDGGTDSYEQYF. DNA for the CDR3: TGTGCCACCAGTGATGGGGGGACAGACTCCTACGAGCAGTACTTC.

This chain connects TRBV7-9 to TRBJ2-2; a weak D match, TRBD1 (5 bases). In germline, CDR1 is SEHNR, CDR2 FQNEAQ (reference sequence). The V end lost 1 base, the J end lost 3 bases, and 9 bases lay between the germline ends. The CDR3 consists of 15 residues. The chain's CDR3 is CASSLVQGYTGELFF. CDR3 nucleotides: TGTGCCAGCAGCTTAGTGCAGGGTTACACCGGGGAGCTGTTTTTT.

The chain employs TRBV9 and TRBJ1-2; D not certain. The CDR3 loop spans 12 amino acids. The V end was cut by 3 bases, the J end by 7 bases, with 10 bases between. Germline values: CDR1 SGDLS, CDR2 YYNGEE. The CDR3 DNA follows: TGTGCCAGCAGCGGGGTCGCGGGTGGCTACACCTTC. As protein: CASSGVAGGYTF.

The chain couples TRBV5-6 to TRBJ2-6, with 11 nucleotides matching TRBD1. The CDR3 runs 19 residues. With 0 bases clipped from V and 4 bases from J, the junction kept 9 bases outside the gene matches. Germline V gene lookup returns CDR1 SGHDT and CDR2 YYEEEE. CDR3 nucleotides: TGTGCCAGCAGCTTGGGGAGGGACAGGGGGTCCTCCGGGGCCAACGTCCTGACTTTC. As protein: CASSLGRDRGSSGANVLTF.

The CDR3 sequence: CASSLNSYGVYTF. CDR3 sequence (DNA): TGTGCCAGCAGCTTAAACTCGTATGGTGTCTACACCTTC. This chain joins TRBV7-3 and TRBJ1-2; D is uncertain. CDR1 is SGHTA, CDR2 FQGTGA, per germline. CDR3 length equals 13 residues. V was cut by 1 base and J by 10 bases, with 13 bases left in between.

This clone came up a few times. The chain carries TRBV2 and TRBJ2-1, with 15 bases aligning to TRBD2. The germline V gene has CDR1 SNHLY and CDR2 FYNNEI. V was clipped by 10 bases and J by 6 bases; unmatched bases: 4. The CDR3 covers 14 residues. The CDR3 loop reads CATGLAGGPNEQFF. The CDR3 nucleotides read TGTGCCACCGGACTAGCGGGAGGGCCCAATGAGCAGTTCTTC.

Here the CDR3 DNA reads TGTGCCAGCACCCTTAGCGGGAGGGCCAACACCGGGGAGCTGTTTTTT. It yields the protein CASTLSGRANTGELFF. The J gene is TRBJ2-2, the V gene TRBV9, with 11 bases lining up with TRBD2. The CDR3 totals 16 residues. Germline V gene data show CDR1 as SGDLS and CDR2 as YYNGEE. V was pared by 6 bases and J by 2 bases, with 6 bases of the junction left unmatched.

The rearrangement joins TRBV24-1 to TRBJ2-1; possible D gene TRBD1, 5 bases. Trimming pared 3 bases from V and 8 bases from J, leaving 16 bases between. CDR3 size: 15 residues. Germline V lookup: CDR1 KGHDR, CDR2 SFDVKD. The CDR3 nucleotides read TGTGCCACCAGTGATGGTGGCAGGGATATCCATGAGCAGTTCTTC. Its protein product is CATSDGGRDIHEQFF.

This chain connects TRBV7-2 to TRBJ1-1; D is undetermined. Deletions cut 5 bases from V and 1 base from J, with 20 bases between. CDR1 SGHTA and CDR2 FQGNSA come from the germline V gene. The length of the CDR3 is 17 residues. CDR3 bases: TGTGCCAGCAGCGCGCCACGTGGAGGGAGGGCGAACACTGAAGCTTTCTTT. Translating gives CASSAPRGGRANTEAFF.

The rearrangement links TRBV2 to TRBJ1-4; 8 bases are shared with TRBD1. After removal of 8 bases from V and 5 bases from J, the junction contained 16 bases not matched to a gene. The V gene's germline CDR1 is SNHLY and CDR2 FYNNEI. The CDR3 sequence is 17 residues long. The CDR3 nucleotides are TGTGCCAGCTATGGTGAACAGAACAGGGGGGACAATGAAAAACTGTTTTTT. The encoded protein is CASYGEQNRGDNEKLFF.

The rearrangement uses TRBV9 and TRBJ1-2, with 7 bases lining up with TRBD1. V lost 0 bases and J lost 6; bases outside the gene matches: 2. Looked up from germline, CDR1 is SGDLS and CDR2 is YYNGEE. The CDR3 has 13 residues. The CDR3 sequence: CASSVETGDGYTF. The DNA of the CDR3 is TGTGCCAGCAGCGTAGAAACAGGGGATGGCTACACCTTC.

The chain has TRBV2 and TRBJ2-1, with 14 bases matching TRBD2. The germline CDR1 and CDR2 sequences are SNHLY and FYNNEI. CDR3 size: 16 residues. With V trimmed by 8 bases and J by 1 base, 4 bases remained unmatched. The CDR3: CASWTSGGPSYNEQFF. The CDR3 region has the DNA TGTGCCAGCTGGACTAGCGGGGGGCCGTCCTACAATGAGCAGTTCTTC. The full variable domain, its missing parts supplied by reference TRBV2 and TRBJ2-1, is EPEVTQTPSHQVTQMGQEVILRCVPISNHLYFYWYRQILGQKVEFLVSFYNNEISEKSEIFDDQFSVERPDGSNFTLKIRSTKLEDSAMYFCASWTSGGPSYNEQFFGPGTRLTVL.